This entry describes one T cell receptor (beta chain). This entry is derived from a study of cytomegalovirus exposure and HLA in healthy donors. The PCR employed 60 Vbeta primers together with 13 Jbeta primers. Measured with immunoSEQ multiplex PCR; TCRdb has only the in-frame clones, and not every one. The sample yields tens of thousands of clones, roughly 67% seen once. The CDR3 is 17 amino acids. Germline CDR1 and CDR2: LGHNA and YSLEER. Trimming removed 1 base from V and 0 bases from J; junction bases left unmatched: 9. The receptor was isolated from a boy between 5 and 17 years old in good health and CMV-seropositive. The sequencing sample was made of PBMCs. The rearrangement uses TRBV4-3 and TRBJ2-7, with TRBD2 matching 7 bases. CDR3 in amino acids: CASSQASVGTTSYEQYF. The CDR3, as DNA: TGCGCCAGCAGCCAAGCTTCTGTCGGGACTACCTCCTACGAGCAGTACTTC.